These 21 T cell receptor beta chains were all obtained from the same sample, sequenced in a study of STAT3 mutations in large granular lymphocyte leukemia. Study-level points and caveats: In T-cell large granular lymphocyte leukemia, about half of patients showed multiple immunodominant subclonotypes.

Sequencing was performed with immunoSEQ multiplex PCR; in TCRdb, only in-frame clones are kept and a portion is missing. Counted here are 35,000 to 40,000 clones, 70% to 90% occurring once; the ten biggest clones make up approximately 0.42%. No cognate antigen is known for these TCRs. The sequenced material came from PBMCs. The source of these receptors is a human donor with T large granular lymphocyte leukemia. Some clones in this sample may be carry-over from other donors' samples.

This rearrangement joins TRBV9 to TRBJ2-3; 8 bases line up with TRBD1. CDR3 length: 15 amino acids. The junction had 5 bases not matched to a gene; V was cut back by 0 bases and J by 5 bases. From germline, CDR1 is SGDLS and CDR2 YYNGEE. The CDR3 region is CASSVADRVEDTQYF. Written as DNA, the CDR3 is TGTGCCAGCAGCGTAGCGGACAGGGTCGAAGATACGCAGTATTTT.

J is TRBJ2-1 and V is TRBV7-9; no definite D call. This CDR3 comprises 14 residues. The V gene lost 3 bases and the J gene lost 8 bases, with 14 bases spanning the gap. Germline CDR1 SEHNR, CDR2 FQNEAQ (reference sequence). The CDR3 sequence: CASSFNGPSHEQFF. CDR3 nucleotides: TGTGCCAGCAGCTTTAATGGGCCCAGCCATGAGCAGTTCTTC. The complete variable domain, with remaining parts taken from reference TRBV7-9 and TRBJ2-1, reads DTGVSQNPRHKITKRGQNVTFRCDPISEHNRLYWYRQTLGQGPEFLTYFQNEAQLEKSRLLSDRFSAERPKGSFSTLEIQRTEQGDSAMYLCASSFNGPSHEQFFGPGTRLTVL.

The genes are TRBV5-1 and TRBJ1-2; D is ambiguous. The CDR3 is made up of 15 amino acids. The germline V and J ends were trimmed by 4 bases and 3 bases, with 16 bases remaining between them. Per germline, CDR1 SGHRS and CDR2 YFSETQ. DNA for the CDR3: TGCGCCAGCAGCCCCGGGAAGGCCAAGGACTATGGCTACACCTTC. Its translation: CASSPGKAKDYGYTF.

This clone was seen just once. The chain uses TRBV5-4 and TRBJ1-2; TRBD1 matches at 9 bases. The germline V gene encodes CDR1 SGHNT and CDR2 YYREEE (reference sequence). V trimming: 3 bases; J trimming: 4 bases; junction bases outside the gene matches: 10. The CDR3 is 16 residues long. The DNA for the CDR3 is TGTGCCAGCAGCTCCCCAGACAGGGGGATTAGCTATGGCTACACCTTC. This codes for CASSSPDRGISYGYTF.

This clone has just a few counts. The chain carries TRBV6-1 and TRBJ1-3; tentative D call: TRBD1 (5 bases). This CDR3 is 15 amino acids long. Germline values: CDR1 MNHNS, CDR2 SASEGT. Trimming left V 5 bases short and J 0 bases short, with 11 bases between. The CDR3: CASSRDWNSGNTIYF. DNA of the CDR3: TGTGCCAGCAGTAGGGACTGGAACTCTGGAAACACCATATATTTT.

The CDR3 DNA is TGCGCCAGCAGCCAAGACGTAGCGATGAGGGGACAAGAGACCCAGTACTTC. Amino acids: CASSQDVAMRGQETQYF. The rearrangement links TRBV4-3 to TRBJ2-5, with D possibly being TRBD1 or TRBD2 (5 bases each). V was pared by 0 bases and J by 2 bases, with 16 bases between. Germline V gene lookup returns CDR1 LGHNA and CDR2 YSLEER. This CDR3 is 17 amino acids long.

V is TRBV13 and J is TRBJ2-1; no clear D gene. CDR3 length: 16 residues. CDR1 is PRHDT, CDR2 FYEKMQ, per germline (reference sequence). Trimming stripped 0 bases from V and 2 bases from J, with 11 bases between. As DNA, the CDR3 is TGTGCCAGCAGCTTAGGGCCAGACACCCCCTACAATGAGCAGTTCTTC. Amino acids: CASSLGPDTPYNEQFF.

The genes are TRBV11-2 and TRBJ1-4, with D uncertain. The CDR3 is made up of 14 amino acids. The germline V gene has CDR1 SGHAT and CDR2 FQNNGV. Trimming took 3 bases from V and 5 from J, leaving 10 bases between them. The CDR3 is CASSFATLNEKLFF. The CDR3 bases are TGTGCCAGCAGCTTCGCGACACTAAATGAAAAACTGTTTTTT.

The chain recombines TRBV15 with TRBJ1-4, with a weak D call TRBD1 (6 bases). This CDR3 contains 14 residues. With 0 bases removed from V and 8 bases from J, the gap between germline ends came to 10 bases. The germline V gene encodes CDR1 LNHNV and CDR2 YYDKDF (reference sequence). The CDR3 reads CATSRDRGAEKLFF. DNA for the CDR3: TGTGCCACCAGCAGAGATCGGGGGGCGGAAAAACTGTTTTTT.

This sequence joins TRBV30 and TRBJ1-5; unclear D gene. The CDR3 has 14 amino acids. V was clipped by 0 bases and J by 0 bases, with 6 bases between them. Germline V gene lookup returns CDR1 GTSNPN and CDR2 SVGIG (reference sequence). In DNA form, the CDR3 reads TGTGCCTGGAGTGTAAGCAGTAGCAATCAGCCCCAGCATTTT. Encoded protein: CAWSVSSSNQPQHF.

V is TRBV27 and J is TRBJ1-6; D call uncertain. Germline CDR1 is MNHEY and CDR2 is SMNVEV (reference sequence). This CDR3 contains 15 residues. V lost 0 bases to trimming and J lost 10 bases, with 13 bases between them. CDR3 sequence: CASSLSRTFGSPLHF. CDR3 DNA sequence: TGTGCCAGCAGTTTATCGCGGACTTTTGGCTCACCCCTCCACTTT.

This chain joins TRBV4-1 and TRBJ2-7, with D hard to call. CDR1 is MGHRA, CDR2 YSYEKL, per germline. Between the trimmed V and J ends, which lost 4 bases and 3 bases, there was a span of 10 bases. The CDR3 is 13 amino acids. The CDR3 DNA sequence: TGCGCCAGCAGCCCCCTCGGAAGCTACGAGCAGTACTTC. Protein: CASSPLGSYEQYF.

The V call is TRBV5-1, the J call TRBJ2-3; D remains unclear. Trimming shortened V by 2 bases and J by 0 bases, and 10 bases separated the two germline ends. Per the germline V gene, CDR1 is SGHRS and CDR2 is YFSETQ. CDR3 length: 15 amino acids. The CDR3 loop is CASSLTIPSTDTQYF. The DNA of the CDR3 is TGCGCCAGCAGCTTAACGATCCCTAGCACAGATACGCAGTATTTT.

The chain carries TRBV2 and TRBJ2-7; tentatively, D is TRBD2 (5 bases). In germline, CDR1 is SNHLY, CDR2 FYNNEI. The CDR3 consists of 14 residues. The V end lost 3 bases, the J end lost 0 bases, and 9 bases lay between the germline ends. CDR3 DNA sequence: TGTGCCAGCAGTGACGGAGGAAGCTCCTACGAGCAGTACTTC. This codes for CASSDGGSSYEQYF.

This chain joins TRBV20-1 and TRBJ1-2; D is perhaps TRBD1 (6 bases). V lost 7 bases to trimming and J lost 2 bases, with 8 bases between them. Germline CDR1 and CDR2: DFQATT and SNEGSKA (reference sequence). This CDR3 has 11 residues. The CDR3 spells CSDDRNYGYTF. CDR3 coding DNA: TGCAGTGACGACAGGAACTATGGCTACACCTTC.

The genes are TRBV27 and TRBJ2-7; unclear D gene. The germline V gene has CDR1 MNHEY and CDR2 SMNVEV (reference sequence). Trimming cost V 6 bases and J 0 bases, with 9 bases left between them. CDR3 length: 13 residues. CDR3 region: CASRPFPSYEQYF. CDR3 in DNA: TGTGCCAGCAGACCGTTCCCCTCCTACGAGCAGTACTTC.

The chain is built from TRBV5-1 and TRBJ2-2; TRBD1 or TRBD2 may be the D gene (5 bases each). Trimming took off 4 bases at V and 1 base at J, with 14 bases between the two ends. Germline CDR1 reads SGHRS; CDR2 reads YFSETQ. The CDR3 runs 16 residues. CDR3 loop: CASSRSGTVNTGELFF. The CDR3 DNA follows: TGCGCCAGCAGCCGTTCCGGGACGGTGAACACCGGGGAGCTGTTTTTT. Together with reference TRBV5-1 and TRBJ2-2, the CDR3 gives the full variable domain: KAGVTQTPRYLIKTRGQQVTLSCSPISGHRSVSWYQQTPGQGLQFLFEYFSETQRNKGNFPGRFSGRQFSNSRSEMNVSTLELGDSALYLCASSRSGTVNTGELFFGEGSRLTVL.

The V gene is TRBV7-2, the J gene TRBJ2-5; D call uncertain. Germline V gene lookup returns CDR1 SGHTA and CDR2 FQGNSA. V lost 1 base and J 5 bases, leaving 8 bases between the germline ends. The CDR3 extends over 13 amino acids. The CDR3 loop is CASSLVPTETQYF. DNA of the CDR3: TGTGCCAGCAGCTTAGTACCGACGGAGACCCAGTACTTC.

This chain connects TRBV5-4 to TRBJ1-2; 7 bases are shared with TRBD1. The CDR3 runs 15 residues. The V gene's germline CDR1 is SGHNT and CDR2 YYREEE (reference sequence). V was clipped by 7 bases and J by 0 bases; unmatched bases: 9. This CDR3 is CASSLPGGTNYGYTF. The CDR3 bases are TGTGCCAGCTCGCTTCCAGGGGGAACTAACTATGGCTACACCTTC.

V and J are TRBV10-2 and TRBJ2-7; 9 bases line up with TRBD2. The CDR3 loop spans 15 amino acids. V was clipped by 6 bases and J by 0 bases; unmatched bases: 6. The V gene's germline CDR1 is WSHSY and CDR2 SAAADI. CDR3 protein: CASSPSGVSSYEQYV. DNA of the CDR3: TGCGCCAGCAGCCCTAGCGGGGTAAGCTCCTACGAGCAGTACGTC.

The chain links TRBV4-1 to TRBJ2-7; D call uncertain. The germline gives CDR1 MGHRA, CDR2 YSYEKL. The CDR3 is made up of 13 amino acids. The V end lost 0 bases, the J end lost 4 bases, and 7 bases lay between the germline ends. Here the CDR3 DNA reads TGCGCCAGCAGCCAAGATCTCAGTTACGAGCAGTACGTC. Protein product: CASSQDLSYEQYV.